Reported below is one T cell receptor (beta chain). This sample stems from a study of blood T cell repertoires in COVID-19. Study information: Material from acute and convalescent COVID-19 was sourced from the United States, Italy and Spain. In each case, the material was cDNA or gDNA derived from T cells, B-cell-depleted T cells, or PBMCs.

Authors' analysis steps: Cell counts per sample came from amplifying reference gene primers. Sequencing was performed with immunoSEQ multiplex PCR; in TCRdb, only in-frame clones are kept and a portion is missing. Clone size and the V and J calls come from that table; the DNA yielded D and trimming. The data contain around 310,000 clones, roughly 90% of them seen just once; the ten biggest clones take up 12%. This CDR3 has 15 amino acids. The germline CDR1 and CDR2 sequences are LNHDA and SQIVND (reference sequence). With 5 bases clipped from V and 0 bases from J, the junction kept 7 bases outside the gene matches.

This sequence joins TRBV19 and TRBJ2-7; TRBD1 agrees at 7 bases. The sample was peripheral blood. The sequence derives from a woman aged 55-69 years with acute or convalescent COVID-19. The CDR3 here is CASSGRQGNSYEQYF. DNA of the CDR3: TGTGCCAGTAGTGGCCGACAGGGAAACTCCTACGAGCAGTACTTC.